The clone carrying this T cell receptor beta chain showed up just a few times. The sample comes from a study of blood T cell repertoires in COVID-19. Study details: T cells, B-cell-depleted T cells, or PBMCs supplied cDNA or gDNA.

Participants were placed into cohorts based on the clinical history they reported. Within 2 weeks before study entry, exposed participants met a COVID-19 case. Original analysis: Nucleated cell counts were estimated from reference gene primer amplification. The assay was immunoSEQ multiplex PCR, and TCRdb's table has in-frame clones only and misses some. The V and J calls and the clone size are those of that table, but D and trimming were determined from the DNA. This sample has about 270,000 clones; around 93% occur once, and the top ten carry roughly 2.9%. This CDR3 is built from 12 residues. V was pared by 3 bases and J by 9 bases, with 9 bases between. Germline V gene sequence: CDR1 MRHNA, CDR2 SNTAGT.

The TCR sequence derives from a man in his forties who had been exposed to COVID-19. The sample consisted of PBMCs or T cells enriched from blood (not recorded which). V and J are TRBV6-4 and TRBJ2-1, with D possibly matching TRBD1 (5 bases). The CDR3 loop is CASSDMGPEQFF. The DNA of the CDR3 is TGTGCCAGCAGTGATATGGGGCCTGAGCAGTTCTTC.